These 16 T cell receptor beta chains share one sample of origin, sequenced in a study of blood T cell repertoires in COVID-19. Measured with immunoSEQ multiplex PCR; TCRdb has only the in-frame clones, and not every one. The table records around 310,000 clones, roughly 89% of them present only once. Sequenced: peripheral blood. The receptor source for this set is a woman between 40 and 50 years old with COVID-19, enrolled during active disease.

This chain links TRBV6-2 or TRBV6-3 with TRBJ2-1; D may be TRBD2 (5 bases). CDR1 and CDR2 from the germline V gene are MNHEY and SVGEGT. This CDR3 region has 12 residues. The germline V and J ends were trimmed by 5 bases and 8 bases, with 10 bases remaining between them. The CDR3 DNA reads as TGTGCCAGCAGTGTAACTAGTGATGAGCAGTTCTTC. It codes for CASSVTSDEQFF.

The rearrangement uses TRBV9 and TRBJ2-2; 10 bases map to TRBD2. Per the germline V gene, CDR1 is SGDLS and CDR2 is YYNGEE. V shed 4 bases and J 5 bases; nucleotides not matched to a gene: 5. The CDR3 is 15 amino acids. For the CDR3, the DNA is TGTGCCAGCAGCTTGCCAGCGGGAGGGACCGGGGAGCTGTTTTTT. This codes for CASSLPAGGTGELFF. The complete variable domain, with remaining parts taken from reference TRBV9 and TRBJ2-2, reads DSGVTQTPKHLITATGQRVTLRCSPRSGDLSVYWYQQSLDQGLQFLIQYYNGEERAKGNILERFSAQQFPDLHSELNLSSLELGDSALYFCASSLPAGGTGELFFGEGSRLTVL.

This chain uses TRBV6-6 with TRBJ1-2; D gene ambiguous. Germline V gene data show CDR1 as MNHNY and CDR2 as SVGAGI (reference sequence). Trimming took off 6 bases at V and 8 bases at J, with 10 bases between the two ends. This CDR3 region has 11 residues. DNA for the CDR3: TGTGCCAGCAGCCTAACGTGGGGCTACACCTTC. As protein: CASSLTWGYTF.

In nucleotides, the CDR3 is TGTGCCAGCAGCCATTCGAGACAGGGGTTAGGCTTGTTCCCCTACGAGCAGTACTTC. Its protein product is CASSHSRQGLGLFPYEQYF. This sequence joins TRBV11-2 and TRBJ2-7; TRBD1 matches 8 bases. The germline V gene has CDR1 SGHAT and CDR2 FQNNGV. This CDR3 has 19 residues. With V trimmed by 5 bases and J by 2 bases, 20 bases remained unmatched.

CDR3 residues: CASSRILQGGSPLHF. The CDR3, as DNA: TGTGCCAGCAGTCGCATTTTACAGGGGGGCTCACCCCTCCACTTT. The chain has TRBV6-5 and TRBJ1-6, with 8 bases lining up with TRBD1. The CDR3 has 15 amino acids. Germline values: CDR1 MNHEY, CDR2 SVGAGI. Trimming took 5 bases from V and 10 from J; bases not matched to a gene: 10.

V and J are TRBV18 and TRBJ1-1, with D perhaps matching TRBD1 (6 bases). Germline CDR1 is KGHSH and CDR2 is LQKENI. Trimming stripped 1 base from V and 1 base from J, with 10 bases between. The CDR3 spans 15 residues. For the CDR3, the DNA is TGTGCCAGCTCACCACGTACCAGGGGGAACACTGAAGCTTTCTTT. Amino acids: CASSPRTRGNTEAFF.

This clone showed up just a few times. The rearrangement links TRBV6-1 to TRBJ2-6; the match to TRBD1 covers 9 bases. V gave up 4 bases and J gave up 2 bases; unmatched junction bases: 6. Germline loops: CDR1 MNHNS, CDR2 SASEGT. The CDR3 runs 17 residues. CDR3 nucleotide sequence: TGTGCCAGCAGTGTCCAACAGGGGGCGCCTGGGGCCAACGTCCTGACTTTC. Translated, it gives CASSVQQGAPGANVLTF.

The V and J genes are TRBV18 and TRBJ1-2; D possibly corresponds to TRBD1 (6 bases). The V and J ends lost 0 bases and 3 bases respectively, with 11 bases between them. In germline, CDR1 is KGHSH, CDR2 LQKENI. This CDR3 comprises 15 residues. The CDR3 bases are TGTGCCAGCTCACCACCGAGAGGGGGTGACTATGGCTACACCTTC. The encoded protein is CASSPPRGGDYGYTF.

The J gene is TRBJ2-7, the V gene TRBV6-5; 7 nucleotides align to TRBD1. This CDR3 comprises 15 residues. CDR1 and CDR2 from the germline V gene are MNHEY and SVGAGI. V lost 2 bases, J lost 3 bases, and 7 bases stayed unmatched. Here the CDR3 DNA reads TGTGCCAGCAGTTACCTCGGGACAGACGACTACGAGCAGTACTTC. This sequence encodes CASSYLGTDDYEQYF.

This sequence joins TRBV14 and TRBJ1-1; the D gene is possibly TRBD1 (5 bases). The germline CDR1 and CDR2 sequences are SGHDN and FVKESK. The length of the CDR3 is 13 residues. The germline V and J ends were trimmed by 8 bases and 7 bases, with 17 bases remaining between them. Here the CDR3 DNA reads TGTGCCAGCGGGGGGACGGTTTGGGGTGAAGCTTTCTTT. This translates into CASGGTVWGEAFF.

The chain has TRBV28 and TRBJ2-4; D is perhaps TRBD1 (6 bases). The CDR3 has 19 amino acids. Germline CDR1 is MDHEN and CDR2 is SYDVKM. V was clipped by 5 bases and J by 0 bases, with 23 bases between them. CDR3 nucleotides: TGTGCCAGCAGTGACAGGACGTGGGGGCGATATTTAGCCAAAAACATTCAGTACTTC. This sequence encodes CASSDRTWGRYLAKNIQYF. The full variable domain, its missing parts supplied by reference TRBV28 and TRBJ2-4, is DVKVTQSSRYLVKRTGEKVFLECVQDMDHENMFWYRQDPGLGLRLIYFSYDVKMKEKGDIPEGYSVSREKKERFSLILESASTNQTSMYLCASSDRTWGRYLAKNIQYFGAGTRLSVL.

The V gene is TRBV19, the J gene TRBJ2-1; D is undetermined. CDR3 length: 16 residues. CDR1 LNHDA and CDR2 SQIVND come from the germline V gene (reference sequence). Trimming took 3 bases from V and 4 from J, leaving 16 bases between them. CDR3 in amino acids: CASSMPTLSFYNEQFF. For the CDR3, the DNA is TGTGCCAGTAGTATGCCGACACTTTCATTTTACAATGAGCAGTTCTTC.

The gene calls are TRBV11-3 and TRBJ2-2, with D maybe TRBD1 (6 bases). V was trimmed by 8 bases and J by 0 bases, leaving 13 bases between them. The CDR3 covers 15 residues. Germline V gives CDR1 SGHNT, CDR2 YENEEA. The CDR3: CASAAGTTNTGELFF. DNA for the CDR3: TGTGCCAGCGCCGCCGGGACAACGAACACCGGGGAGCTGTTTTTT.

The chain carries TRBV7-2 and TRBJ1-5; D not resolved. Germline V gives CDR1 SGHTA, CDR2 FQGNSA. Between the trimmed V and J ends, which lost 1 base and 9 bases, there was a span of 7 bases. CDR3 size: 12 residues. In DNA form, the CDR3 reads TGTGCCAGCAGCTTAGACCGGGGGCCCCAGCATTTT. Its protein product is CASSLDRGPQHF.

This chain links TRBV5-5 with TRBJ1-2, with no clear D. Germline V gives CDR1 SGHKS, CDR2 YYEKEE (reference sequence). Trimming cost V 7 bases and J 3 bases, with 16 bases left between them. The length of the CDR3 is 14 residues. Here the CDR3 DNA reads TGTGCCAGCGGTCTGATAGGAGCCGACTATGGCTACACCTTC. This translates into CASGLIGADYGYTF.

The rearrangement links TRBV11-2 to TRBJ2-7; 11 nucleotides align to TRBD1. Per germline, CDR1 SGHAT and CDR2 FQNNGV. After removal of 5 bases from V and 3 bases from J, the junction contained 3 bases not matched to a gene. The CDR3 extends over 14 amino acids. In DNA form, the CDR3 reads TGTGCCAGCAGCCCAGGGACAGGGGGCTACGAGCAGTACTTC. Residues: CASSPGTGGYEQYF. Variable domain in full (rest from reference TRBV11-2 and TRBJ2-7): EAGVAQSPRYKIIEKRQSVAFWCNPISGHATLYWYQQILGQGPKLLIQFQNNGVVDDSQLPKDRFSAERLKGVDSTLKIQPAKLEDSAVYLCASSPGTGGYEQYFGPGTRLTVT.